The 12 T cell receptor beta chains below come from one sample, sequenced in a study of T cell responses to AZD1222 COVID-19 vaccine. Here immunoSEQ multiplex PCR was the method, and the copy in TCRdb shows in-frame clones only, minus some. Of tens of thousands of clones in the sample, about 90% were seen once. The sample consisted of peripheral blood, taken 28 days after the second AZD1222 dose. Every receptor here comes from an adult who received the AZD1222 COVID-19 vaccine.

The chain links TRBV15 to TRBJ2-1; D might be TRBD1 or TRBD2, each matching 5 bases. The germline CDR1 and CDR2 sequences are LNHNV and YYDKDF (reference sequence). The length of the CDR3 is 16 residues. Trimming removed 4 bases at V and 8 bases at J, with 21 bases between. CDR3 protein: CATSKSGTLNLDEQFF. CDR3 nucleotide sequence: TGTGCCACCAGCAAATCCGGGACCCTTAATCTCGATGAGCAGTTCTTC.

This clone was observed a few times. This rearrangement joins TRBV5-6 to TRBJ2-7; 7 bases match TRBD2. CDR1 and CDR2 from the germline V gene are SGHDT and YYEEEE. V lost 4 bases and J lost 3; bases outside the gene matches: 10. The CDR3 has 15 residues. The CDR3 region is CASSRGEGRNYEQYF. In nucleotides, the CDR3 is TGTGCCAGCAGCCGCGGGGAGGGGAGGAACTACGAGCAGTACTTC.

The chain employs TRBV12-3 or TRBV12-4 and TRBJ1-1; the match to TRBD1 covers 9 bases. There are 13 residues in the CDR3. V trimming: 6 bases; J trimming: 4 bases; junction bases outside the gene matches: 3. Written as DNA, the CDR3 is TGTGCCAGCAGCTGGGACAGGGTCACTGAAGCTTTCTTT. This sequence encodes CASSWDRVTEAFF.

In its sample, this clone was seen once. The V gene is TRBV2, the J gene TRBJ2-1; TRBD2 might be the D (5 bases). The CDR3 is 15 residues long. The V gene lost 1 base and the J gene lost 4 bases, with 11 bases spanning the gap. Germline V lookup: CDR1 SNHLY, CDR2 FYNNEI. The CDR3 DNA reads as TGTGCCAGCAGTGAAGGGAAGCGGCTTTACAATGAGCAGTTCTTC. Translated: CASSEGKRLYNEQFF.

A single count supports this clone. The chain combines TRBV6-5 with TRBJ2-7, with unresolved D. The V and J ends lost 4 bases and 3 bases respectively, with 13 bases between them. The CDR3 totals 14 residues. Per the germline V gene, CDR1 is MNHEY and CDR2 is SVGAGI. DNA of the CDR3: TGTGCCAGCAGTTCTACCGGGCCGGTCTACGAGCAGTACTTC. This encodes CASSSTGPVYEQYF.

V gene TRBV4-1 combines with J gene TRBJ2-5; D perhaps matches TRBD1 (5 bases). V was shortened by 6 bases and J by 4 bases, with 12 bases between the two germline ends. CDR1 and CDR2 from the germline V gene are MGHRA and YSYEKL. The CDR3 contains 13 residues. The CDR3 loop reads CASSRGPLETQYF. The CDR3 nucleotides read TGCGCCAGCAGTAGGGGCCCCCTAGAGACCCAGTACTTC.

The chain uses TRBV5-1 and TRBJ2-7, with 10 bases fitting TRBD1. Trimming cost V 3 bases and J 3 bases; bases outside gene matches: 3. The CDR3 loop spans 14 amino acids. Germline V gene sequence: CDR1 SGHRS, CDR2 YFSETQ. The CDR3, as DNA: TGCGCCAGCAGCTCGACAGGGGGCAGCTACGAGCAGTACTTC. Its translation: CASSSTGGSYEQYF. Full variable domain (rest looked up from reference TRBV5-1 and TRBJ2-7): KAGVTQTPRYLIKTRGQQVTLSCSPISGHRSVSWYQQTPGQGLQFLFEYFSETQRNKGNFPGRFSGRQFSNSRSEMNVSTLELGDSALYLCASSSTGGSYEQYFGPGTRLTVT.

This chain joins TRBV28 and TRBJ1-1; D is perhaps TRBD1 (6 bases). V lost 2 bases and J 6 bases, leaving 7 bases between the germline ends. From germline, CDR1 is MDHEN and CDR2 SYDVKM. CDR3 length: 12 residues. DNA for the CDR3: TGTGCCAGCAGTTTAGGGACATCTGAAGCTTTCTTT. It specifies CASSLGTSEAFF.

This chain links TRBV24-1 with TRBJ2-2, with 11 bases lining up with TRBD2. The CDR3 is 17 amino acids. Germline CDR1 KGHDR, CDR2 SFDVKD. V gave up 5 bases and J gave up 0 bases; unmatched junction bases: 4. The CDR3 reads CATSGLAGGPNTGELFF. As DNA, the CDR3 is TGTGCCACCAGTGGGCTAGCGGGGGGCCCGAACACCGGGGAGCTGTTTTTT.

CDR3 DNA sequence: TGTGCCTGGAGTGTAAGTGGTCGTTCACCCCTCCACTTT. Amino acid sequence: CAWSVSGRSPLHF. V usage is TRBV30 and J usage is TRBJ1-6, with D unclear. Germline V gives CDR1 GTSNPN, CDR2 SVGIG (reference sequence). The V end lost 0 bases, the J end lost 9 bases, and 9 bases lay between the germline ends. The CDR3 loop spans 13 amino acids.

V gene TRBV19 combines with J gene TRBJ2-7; 8 bases map to TRBD1. The trim removed 3 bases at V and 5 bases at J, leaving 9 bases unmatched. The CDR3 has 15 amino acids. Germline V lookup: CDR1 LNHDA, CDR2 SQIVND (reference sequence). The CDR3 nucleotides are TGTGCCAGTAGTATTACGACAGGGGTTGGCCACGAGCAGTACTTC. This encodes CASSITTGVGHEQYF. The full variable domain, with the rest looked up from reference TRBV19 and TRBJ2-7, is DGGITQSPKYLFRKEGQNVTLSCEQNLNHDAMYWYRQDPGQGLRLIYYSQIVNDFQKGDIAEGYSVSREKKESFPLTVTSAQKNPTAFYLCASSITTGVGHEQYFGPGTRLTVT.

The J gene is TRBJ2-7, the V gene TRBV3-1 (or the pseudogene TRBV3-2); tentative D call: TRBD1 (6 bases). V dropped 3 bases and J dropped 4 bases, with 13 bases sitting between them. Germline V lookup: CDR1 LGHDT, CDR2 YNNKEL (reference sequence). The CDR3 is 14 residues long. CDR3 nucleotide sequence: TGTGCCAGCAGCCAGAGAGCCAGGGGTTACGAGCAGTACTTC. Encoded protein: CASSQRARGYEQYF.